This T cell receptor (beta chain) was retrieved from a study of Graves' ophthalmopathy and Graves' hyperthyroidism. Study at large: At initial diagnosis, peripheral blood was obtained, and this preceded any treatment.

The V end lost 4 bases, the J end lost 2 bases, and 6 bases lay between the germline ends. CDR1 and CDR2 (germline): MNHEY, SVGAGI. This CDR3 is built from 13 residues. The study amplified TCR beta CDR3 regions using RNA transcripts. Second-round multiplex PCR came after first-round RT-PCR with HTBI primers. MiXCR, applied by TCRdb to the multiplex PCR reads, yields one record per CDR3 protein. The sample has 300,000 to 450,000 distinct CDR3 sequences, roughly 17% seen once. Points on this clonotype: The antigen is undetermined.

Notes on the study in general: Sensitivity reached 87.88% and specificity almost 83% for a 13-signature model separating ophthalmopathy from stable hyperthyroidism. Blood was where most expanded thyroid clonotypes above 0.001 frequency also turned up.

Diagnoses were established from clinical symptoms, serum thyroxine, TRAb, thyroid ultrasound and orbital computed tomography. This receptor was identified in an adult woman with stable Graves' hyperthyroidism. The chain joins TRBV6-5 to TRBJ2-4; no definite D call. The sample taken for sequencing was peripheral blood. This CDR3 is CASSWGTKNIQYF. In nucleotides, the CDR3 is TGTGCCAGCAGTTGGGGAACCAAAAACATTCAGTACTTC.